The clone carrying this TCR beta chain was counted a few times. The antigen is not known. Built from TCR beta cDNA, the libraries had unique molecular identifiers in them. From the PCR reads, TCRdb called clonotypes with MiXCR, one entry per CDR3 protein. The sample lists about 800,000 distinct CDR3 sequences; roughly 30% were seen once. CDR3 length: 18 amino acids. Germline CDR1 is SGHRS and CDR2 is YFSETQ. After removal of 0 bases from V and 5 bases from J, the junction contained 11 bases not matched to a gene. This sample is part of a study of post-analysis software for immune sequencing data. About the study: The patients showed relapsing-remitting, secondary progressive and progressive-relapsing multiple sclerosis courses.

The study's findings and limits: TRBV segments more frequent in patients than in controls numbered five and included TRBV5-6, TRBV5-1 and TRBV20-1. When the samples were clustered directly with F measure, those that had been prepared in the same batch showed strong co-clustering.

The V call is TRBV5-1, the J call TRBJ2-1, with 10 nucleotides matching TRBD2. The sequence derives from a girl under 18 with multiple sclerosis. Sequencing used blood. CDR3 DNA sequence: TGCGCCAGCAGCTTGGTCAGGACTAGCGGCAAATCGAACAATGAGCAGTTCTTC. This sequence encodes CASSLVRTSGKSNNEQFF. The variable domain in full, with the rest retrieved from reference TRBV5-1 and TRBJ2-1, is KAGVTQTPRYLIKTRGQQVTLSCSPISGHRSVSWYQQTPGQGLQFLFEYFSETQRNKGNFPGRFSGRQFSNSRSEMNVSTLELGDSALYLCASSLVRTSGKSNNEQFFGPGTRLTVL.